The 20 T cell receptor beta chains below come from one sample, sequenced in a study of cytomegalovirus exposure and HLA in healthy donors (dated by TCRdb to about 2017). The method was the immunoSEQ multiplex PCR assay. A mixture of 60 forward primers for TCR Vbeta segments and 13 reverse primers for TCR Jbeta segments was used in the multiplex PCR. What TCRdb holds here is the immuneACCESS table cut down to in-frame rearrangements. Part of the clones is not present; checked against another copy, under half of the missing clones reflect an unresolved V gene, and the others are unexplained. This sample comprises over 250,000 clones, about 75% of them detected only once. Under 3% of the sample is in the top ten clones. Material: PBMCs. The receptor set was obtained from a female donor in good health and CMV-seronegative.

This sequence joins TRBV7-9 and TRBJ2-7; D ambiguous. Germline CDR1 is SEHNR and CDR2 is FQNEAQ (reference sequence). This CDR3 has 16 residues. Trimming pared 1 base from V and 4 bases from J, leaving 17 bases between. The CDR3 reads CASSLDRTLIPYEQYF. CDR3 sequence (DNA): TGTGCCAGCAGCTTAGACAGAACCCTTATCCCGTACGAGCAGTACTTC.

The gene calls are TRBV19 and TRBJ2-1; tentative D call: TRBD2 (6 bases). Germline assignment: CDR1 LNHDA and CDR2 SQIVND (reference sequence). Trimming left V 3 bases short and J 2 bases short, with 14 bases between. The CDR3 sequence is 16 residues long. CDR3: CASSIVGGSTYNEQFF. CDR3 coding DNA: TGTGCCAGTAGTATTGTCGGAGGGAGTACCTACAATGAGCAGTTCTTC.

Comment on this clone: Its ends do not fully match the called genes, so a read error is possible. The CDR3 spells CSSSLAWAGVSVQPQHF. CDR3 nucleotides: TGTTCCAGCAGCTTGGCATGGGCAGGGGTTTCGGTACAGCCCCAGCATTTT. The chain links TRBV7-9 to TRBJ1-5; D possibly corresponds to TRBD1 (6 bases). Germline V gene lookup returns CDR1 SEHNR and CDR2 FQNEAQ (reference sequence). The CDR3 is 17 amino acids. Variable domain in full (rest from reference TRBV7-9 and TRBJ1-5): DTGVSQNPRHKITKRGQNVTFRCDPISEHNRLYWYRQTLGQGPEFLTYFQNEAQLEKSRLLSDRFSAERPKGSFSTLEIQRTEQGDSAMYLCSSSLAWAGVSVQPQHFGDGTRLSIL.

CDR3 DNA: TGCGCCAGCAGCTTTAATGGCGGTGAGCAGTTCTTC. Protein sequence: CASSFNGGEQFF. The chain employs TRBV5-1 and TRBJ2-1; D ambiguous. Germline V gene sequence: CDR1 SGHRS, CDR2 YFSETQ. CDR3 length: 12 residues. V was trimmed by 2 bases and J by 9 bases, leaving 9 bases between them.

The V gene is TRBV5-8, the J gene TRBJ1-1; a possible D gene is TRBD1 (5 bases). Trimming shortened V by 0 bases and J by 11 bases, and 11 bases separated the two germline ends. CDR3 length equals 12 residues. Germline loops: CDR1 SGHTS, CDR2 YDEGEE. The CDR3 spells CASSLVRGWAFF. The CDR3 DNA reads as TGTGCCAGCAGCTTGGTACGGGGGTGGGCTTTCTTT.

This clone appeared a few times. The chain recombines TRBV2 with TRBJ1-1; D is ambiguous. Germline-derived CDR1 and CDR2 are SNHLY and FYNNEI. The V end lost 8 bases, the J end lost 3 bases, and 7 bases lay between the germline ends. This CDR3 region has 11 residues. CDR3 bases: TGTGCCAGCTCTTATGACACTGAAGCTTTCTTT. Translation gives CASSYDTEAFF.

This chain links TRBV30 with TRBJ1-1; maybe TRBD1 (6 bases). The CDR3 runs 13 residues. Germline values: CDR1 GTSNPN, CDR2 SVGIG (reference sequence). V was clipped by 2 bases and J by 4 bases, with 11 bases between them. CDR3 loop: CAWSPDRSTEAFF. The CDR3, as DNA: TGTGCCTGGAGTCCCGACAGGAGCACTGAAGCTTTCTTT.

This chain joins TRBV19 and TRBJ1-5; D not resolved. Germline-derived CDR1 and CDR2 are LNHDA and SQIVND (reference sequence). The CDR3 consists of 15 residues. The V gene lost 4 bases and the J gene lost 7 bases, with 17 bases spanning the gap. The CDR3 spells CASSSWWPLEQPQHF. The CDR3 nucleotides are TGTGCCAGTAGTAGTTGGTGGCCCCTGGAGCAGCCCCAGCATTTT.

V usage is TRBV9 and J usage is TRBJ2-5; D unclear. The CDR3 is made up of 14 amino acids. In germline, CDR1 is SGDLS, CDR2 YYNGEE. Trimming took off 0 bases at V and 4 bases at J, with 10 bases between the two ends. CDR3 in DNA: TGTGCCAGCAGCGTAGGGCTAGGCTTAGAGACCCAGTACTTC. This translates into CASSVGLGLETQYF.

J is TRBJ1-1 and V is TRBV5-1, with TRBD1 matching 7 bases. Germline CDR1 reads SGHRS; CDR2 reads YFSETQ. This CDR3 has 14 amino acids. V lost 0 bases to trimming and J lost 6 bases; unmatched junction nucleotides: 5. Here the CDR3 reads CASSLDGQAAEAFF. The CDR3 DNA sequence: TGCGCCAGCAGCTTGGACGGACAGGCAGCTGAAGCTTTCTTT.

Details on this clone: A read error may account for a junction end that differs from germline. The chain couples TRBV5-6 to TRBJ2-7, with TRBD2 matching over 11 bases. This CDR3 contains 15 residues. Germline assignment: CDR1 SGHDT and CDR2 YYEEEE. The CDR3 DNA reads as TGTGTCAGCACTAGCGGGAGTGGGAGCTCCTACGAGCAGTACTTC. Amino acids: CVSTSGSGSSYEQYF.

The chain uses TRBV2 and TRBJ2-5; D uncertain. The J call could be wrong; TRBJ2-7 is a better fit for the DNA end. Germline V CDR1 and CDR2: SNHLY, FYNNEI. This CDR3 comprises 13 residues. CDR3 loop: CASSSNLGYEQYF. The CDR3 DNA follows: TGTGCCAGCAGTTCCAACTTGGGCTACGAGCAGTACTTC.

J is TRBJ1-1 and V is TRBV29-1; 7 positions agree with TRBD1. CDR1 is SQVTM, CDR2 ANQGSEA, per germline. The length of the CDR3 is 13 residues. Unmatched junction bases numbered 4, after V lost 5 bases and J lost 1 base. CDR3 sequence reads: CSVTGAGNTEAFF. Written as DNA, the CDR3 is TGCAGCGTTACAGGGGCGGGGAACACTGAAGCTTTCTTT.

CDR3 nucleotides: TGTGCCACCAGCAGATCGGACAGTTCGGGGACTGAAGCTTTCTTT. Its translation: CATSRSDSSGTEAFF. The rearrangement uses TRBV15 and TRBJ1-1; tentatively, D is TRBD1 (6 bases). V was pared by 2 bases and J by 5 bases, with 15 bases between. This CDR3 has 15 residues. The germline gives CDR1 LNHNV, CDR2 YYDKDF (reference sequence). The whole variable domain, filled in from reference TRBV15 and TRBJ1-1, reads DAMVIQNPRYQVTQFGKPVTLSCSQTLNHNVMYWYQQKSSQAPKLLFHYYDKDFNNEADTPDNFQSRRPNTSFCFLDIRSPGLGDTAMYLCATSRSDSSGTEAFFGQGTRLTVV.

The chain's CDR3 is CASSLDLSGSYNEQFF. In nucleotides, the CDR3 is TGTGCCAGCAGCTTAGATCTGAGCGGGTCCTACAATGAGCAGTTCTTC. The rearrangement links TRBV11-3 to TRBJ2-1; a possible D gene is TRBD2 (6 bases). The germline V and J ends were trimmed by 0 bases and 1 base, with 10 bases remaining between them. Germline V CDR1 and CDR2: SGHNT, YENEEA. CDR3 length: 16 amino acids.

V usage is TRBV6-6 and J usage is TRBJ2-7; the D gene is possibly TRBD2 (6 bases). The CDR3 runs 14 residues. Germline CDR1 is MNHNY and CDR2 is SVGAGI (reference sequence). V was pared by 5 bases and J by 2 bases, with 13 bases between. CDR3 loop: CASSHGTQTYEQYF. The CDR3, as DNA: TGTGCCAGCAGTCACGGGACTCAGACCTACGAGCAGTACTTC.

This chain uses TRBV29-1 with TRBJ1-2; 10 bases are shared with TRBD1. The germline CDR1 and CDR2 sequences are SQVTM and ANQGSEA. This CDR3 region has 13 residues. The ends lost 8 bases at V and 10 bases at J; junction bases unmatched: 13. Here the CDR3 reads CSSIPARQGAYTF. CDR3 in DNA: TGCAGCTCAATTCCAGCGAGACAGGGGGCCTACACCTTC.

This clone was seen more than once but under ten times. In DNA form, the CDR3 reads TGCAGCGCCTCTACGGAAAGCGGAAACAATCAGCCCCAGCATTTT. It is translated as CSASTESGNNQPQHF. The rearrangement links TRBV29-1 to TRBJ1-5; D remains unclear. This CDR3 is 15 amino acids long. Germline lookup yields CDR1 SQVTM and CDR2 ANQGSEA. Trimming stripped 7 bases from V and 3 bases from J, with 19 bases between.

This clone was seen a handful of times. The gene calls are TRBV15 and TRBJ1-1, with 7 bases identical to TRBD1. The CDR3 totals 16 residues. Germline trimming cut 3 bases from V and 10 bases from J; bases unmatched to any gene: 17. CDR1 LNHNV and CDR2 YYDKDF come from the germline V gene (reference sequence). In DNA, the CDR3 is TGTGCCACCAGCAGGACAGGGTCGGTCGGTAGTCCGGGAGCTTTCTTT. As protein: CATSRTGSVGSPGAFF.

The chain links TRBV19 to TRBJ2-5, with 7 positions matching TRBD2. The J call is uncertain, as TRBJ2-7 better fits the DNA end. The CDR3 contains 15 residues. Germline V gives CDR1 LNHDA, CDR2 SQIVND (reference sequence). CDR3 nucleotides: TGTGCCAGTAGTATAAGGTCTAGCGGTCCCTACGAGCAGTACTTC. Amino acid sequence: CASSIRSSGPYEQYF.